The clone carrying this TCR beta chain has only a few counts. What it recognizes is unknown. The data derive from a study of T cell repertoires in cytomegalovirus infection. Study at large: A matching HLA type, together with CMV infection, was signaled by public TCR beta signatures.

TCRdb ran MiXCR on the reads and lists one entry per CDR3 protein. This sample has more than 400,000 distinct CDR3 sequences, with about 26% found just once. Trimming removed 1 base from V and 1 base from J, with 7 bases in between. The germline gives CDR1 MNHEY, CDR2 SVGEGT. This CDR3 contains 14 residues. Study-level points and caveats: In two of eight donors, the top clonotype was HLA-C-restricted CMV-specific.

The sequenced sample consisted of PBMCs. The gene calls are TRBV6-2 or TRBV6-3 and TRBJ1-1; possibly TRBD1 for D (6 bases). This clonotype was sampled from a human donor in good health (CMV status not recorded). Some clones in this sample may be carry-over from other donors' samples. The CDR3 nucleotides read TGTGCCAGCAGTTACTTGACAGGGAACACTGAAGCTTTCTTT. This codes for CASSYLTGNTEAFF.